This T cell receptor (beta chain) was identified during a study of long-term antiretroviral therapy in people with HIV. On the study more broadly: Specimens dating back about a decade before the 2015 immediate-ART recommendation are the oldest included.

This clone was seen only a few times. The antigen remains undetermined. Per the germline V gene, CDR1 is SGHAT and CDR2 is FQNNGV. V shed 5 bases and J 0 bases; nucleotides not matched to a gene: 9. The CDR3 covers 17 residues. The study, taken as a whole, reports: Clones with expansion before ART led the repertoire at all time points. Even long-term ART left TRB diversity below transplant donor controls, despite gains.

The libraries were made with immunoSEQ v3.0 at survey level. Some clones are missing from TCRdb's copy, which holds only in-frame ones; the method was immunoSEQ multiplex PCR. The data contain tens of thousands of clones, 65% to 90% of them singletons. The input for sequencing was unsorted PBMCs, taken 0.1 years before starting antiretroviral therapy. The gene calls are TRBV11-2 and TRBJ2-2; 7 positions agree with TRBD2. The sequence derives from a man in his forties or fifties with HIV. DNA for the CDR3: TGTGCCAGCAGCGTACCAACCGGACTAGCGAACACCGGGGAGCTGTTTTTT. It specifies CASSVPTGLANTGELFF.